Listed here are 31 T cell receptor beta chains from one sample, sequenced in a study of blood T cell repertoires in COVID-19. Sequenced by immunoSEQ multiplex PCR; TCRdb stores in-frame clones only, minus some. The table has around 290,000 clones, around 87% seen once. Material: peripheral blood. The source of these receptors is a woman aged 45-65 years who had recovered from COVID-19.

The chain couples TRBV5-5 to TRBJ2-3; D remains unclear. The CDR3 is made up of 13 amino acids. V was shortened by 5 bases and J by 2 bases, with 9 bases between the two germline ends. Looked up from germline, CDR1 is SGHKS and CDR2 is YYEKEE (reference sequence). The CDR3 is CASSPLLTDTQYF. The CDR3 DNA reads TGTGCCAGCAGTCCACTACTCACAGATACGCAGTATTTT.

The sample holds a few counts of this clone. V and J are TRBV12-3 or TRBV12-4 and TRBJ1-1; D perhaps matches TRBD1 (5 bases). V was shortened by 3 bases and J by 9 bases, with 11 bases between the two germline ends. The CDR3 extends over 12 amino acids. CDR3: CASSFQGEKAFF. The CDR3 nucleotides read TGTGCCAGCAGTTTCCAGGGTGAAAAAGCTTTCTTT.

The table lists this clone with a count of one. The chain links TRBV10-3 to TRBJ1-4; D remains unclear. The germline gives CDR1 ENHRY, CDR2 SYGVKD. The CDR3 is made up of 14 amino acids. V gave up 2 bases and J gave up 0 bases, with 4 bases separating them. In DNA, the CDR3 is TGTGCCATCAGTGAGACAACAACTAATGAAAAACTGTTTTTT. Its protein is CAISETTTNEKLFF.

V is TRBV30 and J is TRBJ1-5; 8 positions agree with TRBD1. The CDR3 totals 13 residues. Germline CDR1 GTSNPN, CDR2 SVGIG (reference sequence). With 5 bases clipped from V and 7 bases from J, the junction kept 7 bases outside the gene matches. CDR3 in amino acids: CAWARGPSQPQHF. The CDR3, as DNA: TGTGCCTGGGCCAGGGGGCCCTCACAGCCCCAGCATTTT.

The chain employs TRBV7-3 and TRBJ2-2, with D tentatively TRBD1 (5 bases). CDR1 SGHTA and CDR2 FQGTGA come from the germline V gene. The V and J ends lost 5 bases and 5 bases respectively, with 9 bases between them. This CDR3 comprises 13 residues. CDR3 nucleotides: TGTGCCAGCAGCCTTCAGGGTACCGGGGAGCTGTTTTTT. Translating gives CASSLQGTGELFF.

The chain uses TRBV3-1 (or the pseudogene TRBV3-2) and TRBJ2-1; a weak D match, TRBD1 (5 bases). The CDR3 extends over 14 amino acids. CDR1 is LGHDT, CDR2 YNNKEL, per germline (reference sequence). Trimming removed 3 bases at V and 2 bases at J, with 8 bases between. In DNA form, the CDR3 reads TGTGCCAGCAGCCAGGACACAACCTACAATGAGCAGTTCTTC. Amino acid sequence: CASSQDTTYNEQFF.

V and J are TRBV4-1 and TRBJ2-7; maybe TRBD2 (5 bases). Trimming took 0 bases from V and 4 from J, leaving 10 bases between them. The CDR3 length is 14 residues. CDR1 MGHRA and CDR2 YSYEKL come from the germline V gene. The CDR3 DNA is TGCGCCAGCAGCCAAGACCCCCGGGGTTACGAGCAGTACTTC. Its protein is CASSQDPRGYEQYF.

The chain couples TRBV6-2 or TRBV6-3 to TRBJ1-1; 10 bases are a match to TRBD1. Germline values: CDR1 MNHEY, CDR2 SVGEGT. This CDR3 contains 14 residues. V lost 2 bases, J lost 7 bases, and 4 bases stayed unmatched. The DNA for the CDR3 is TGTGCCAGCAGTTACCCGACAGGGGGCGGTGAAGCTTTCTTT. Protein: CASSYPTGGGEAFF.

The chain is built from TRBV28 and TRBJ2-7, with 7 bases that match TRBD1. V trimming: 5 bases; J trimming: 4 bases; junction bases outside the gene matches: 14. The germline V gene has CDR1 MDHEN and CDR2 SYDVKM. The CDR3 loop spans 16 amino acids. CDR3 loop: CASSPLKGQHQYEQYF. CDR3 nucleotides: TGTGCCAGCAGTCCCCTTAAGGGACAGCACCAATACGAGCAGTACTTC. The complete variable domain, with remaining parts taken from reference TRBV28 and TRBJ2-7, reads DVKVTQSSRYLVKRTGEKVFLECVQDMDHENMFWYRQDPGLGLRLIYFSYDVKMKEKGDIPEGYSVSREKKERFSLILESASTNQTSMYLCASSPLKGQHQYEQYFGPGTRLTVT.

This chain joins TRBV10-3 and TRBJ1-2; tentative D call: TRBD1 (5 bases). V was trimmed by 7 bases and J by 4 bases, leaving 22 bases between them. The CDR3 is 16 residues long. From germline, CDR1 is ENHRY and CDR2 SYGVKD. CDR3 DNA sequence: TGTGCCATCACCGGAAATAGGGCAGGGATCATCTATGGCTACACCTTC. It codes for CAITGNRAGIIYGYTF.

The genes are TRBV28 and TRBJ2-1; TRBD1 might be the D (6 bases). V lost 5 bases and J 2 bases, leaving 10 bases between the germline ends. Germline V gene data show CDR1 as MDHEN and CDR2 as SYDVKM. The length of the CDR3 is 14 residues. CDR3 nucleotides: TGTGCCAGCAGTCGGGACAACCCCTACAATGAGCAGTTCTTC. This translates into CASSRDNPYNEQFF.

This clone has just one count. The chain uses TRBV7-9 and TRBJ2-7, with TRBD1 as a possible D gene (6 bases). CDR1 is SEHNR and CDR2 is FQNEAQ in the germline V gene (reference sequence). This CDR3 is 14 amino acids long. Trimming removed 1 base at V and 3 bases at J, with 10 bases between. CDR3 in amino acids: CASSLGGQLYEQYF. The CDR3 nucleotides read TGTGCCAGCAGCTTAGGGGGACAACTCTACGAGCAGTACTTC.

The rearrangement links TRBV2 to TRBJ2-1; perhaps TRBD1 as D (6 bases). V was clipped by 2 bases and J by 0 bases, with 8 bases between them. CDR3 length equals 15 residues. The germline V gene encodes CDR1 SNHLY and CDR2 FYNNEI. The CDR3 DNA reads as TGTGCCAGCAGTGAAAAGGGGGTCTCCTACAATGAGCAGTTCTTC. The encoded protein is CASSEKGVSYNEQFF.

The CDR3 coding sequence is TGTGCCAGTACGTACAGGCCTAACACCGGGGAGCTGTTTTTT. This encodes CASTYRPNTGELFF. The genes are TRBV19 and TRBJ2-2; a possible D gene is TRBD1 (5 bases). The CDR3 runs to 14 residues. The germline gives CDR1 LNHDA, CDR2 SQIVND (reference sequence). The germline V and J ends were trimmed by 7 bases and 2 bases, with 11 bases remaining between them.

This chain uses TRBV5-4 with TRBJ2-2, with a weak D call TRBD2 (5 bases). Trimming left V 4 bases short and J 6 bases short, with 10 bases between. The germline V gene has CDR1 SGHNT and CDR2 YYREEE (reference sequence). This CDR3 region has 13 residues. CDR3: CASSATTSGELFF. The CDR3 DNA sequence: TGTGCCAGCAGCGCGACTACCTCCGGGGAGCTGTTTTTT.

The genes are TRBV5-1 and TRBJ2-6; possible D gene TRBD1, 6 bases. Trimming cost V 4 bases and J 2 bases, with 10 bases left between them. Germline V gene data show CDR1 as SGHRS and CDR2 as YFSETQ. The CDR3 consists of 15 residues. As DNA, the CDR3 is TGCGCCAGCAGCCCAACAGGGCCTGGGGCCAACGTCCTGACTTTC. Protein product: CASSPTGPGANVLTF. The entire variable domain, with the rest obtained from reference TRBV5-1 and TRBJ2-6, is as follows: KAGVTQTPRYLIKTRGQQVTLSCSPISGHRSVSWYQQTPGQGLQFLFEYFSETQRNKGNFPGRFSGRQFSNSRSEMNVSTLELGDSALYLCASSPTGPGANVLTFGAGSRLTVL.

The rearrangement joins TRBV4-3 to TRBJ2-5; no clear D gene. Trimming shortened V by 0 bases and J by 3 bases, and 5 bases separated the two germline ends. Germline V gives CDR1 LGHNA, CDR2 YSLEER. CDR3 size: 13 residues. The CDR3 is CASSQDIEETQYF. In DNA, the CDR3 is TGCGCCAGCAGCCAAGATATAGAAGAGACCCAGTACTTC.

The gene calls are TRBV11-3 and TRBJ2-1; a weak D match, TRBD1 (5 bases). The CDR3 is 13 residues long. From germline, CDR1 is SGHNT and CDR2 YENEEA. V lost 3 bases to trimming and J lost 6 bases, with 9 bases between them. The CDR3: CASSFPDSNEQFF. CDR3 coding DNA: TGTGCCAGCAGCTTCCCTGACAGCAATGAGCAGTTCTTC.

The rearrangement links TRBV27 to TRBJ1-2, with 8 nucleotides matching TRBD1. The J segment lost 2 bases and the V segment lost 3 bases, leaving 5 bases of the junction unmatched. This CDR3 contains 15 residues. The V gene's germline CDR1 is MNHEY and CDR2 SMNVEV (reference sequence). CDR3 in DNA: TGTGCCAGCAGTTTCCAAGGACAGGGCAACTATGGCTACACCTTC. Translation: CASSFQGQGNYGYTF.

This chain links TRBV5-5 with TRBJ2-3, with D uncertain. The CDR3 covers 14 residues. Germline V CDR1 and CDR2: SGHKS, YYEKEE (reference sequence). V was shortened by 0 bases and J by 5 bases, with 10 bases between the two germline ends. CDR3 in DNA: TGTGCCAGCAGCTTGGATGGGTCGGGAGATACGCAGTATTTT. Translation gives CASSLDGSGDTQYF.

The chain links TRBV2 to TRBJ1-5; possibly TRBD1 for D (5 bases). The V and J ends lost 4 bases and 0 bases respectively, with 10 bases between them. The CDR3 is 15 amino acids. Germline V gives CDR1 SNHLY, CDR2 FYNNEI. CDR3 sequence (DNA): TGTGCCAGCAGTGGGGGCCTAAATAGCAATCAGCCCCAGCATTTT. It specifies CASSGGLNSNQPQHF.

The chain couples TRBV5-1 to TRBJ2-2, with D perhaps TRBD1 (5 bases). The CDR3 totals 16 residues. The germline V gene encodes CDR1 SGHRS and CDR2 YFSETQ. V gave up 0 bases and J gave up 3 bases, with 12 bases separating them. The CDR3 here is CASSLADISYTGELFF. The DNA for the CDR3 is TGCGCCAGCAGCTTGGCGGACATTTCTTACACCGGGGAGCTGTTTTTT.

This clone was seen a few times. The rearrangement joins TRBV6-5 to TRBJ2-3; D may be TRBD2 (6 bases). The V and J ends lost 6 bases and 0 bases respectively, with 13 bases between them. CDR1 is MNHEY, CDR2 SVGAGI, per germline. The CDR3 has 15 residues. This CDR3 is CASSDGGTSTDTQYF. CDR3 DNA sequence: TGTGCCAGCAGCGACGGTGGGACTAGCACAGATACGCAGTATTTT.

This chain uses TRBV30 with TRBJ2-7; D is perhaps TRBD2 (5 bases). CDR1 and CDR2 (germline): GTSNPN, SVGIG (reference sequence). Trimming pared 0 bases from V and 7 bases from J, leaving 13 bases between. The CDR3 length is 13 residues. The CDR3 is CAWSVLPSGEQYF. The CDR3 DNA reads TGTGCCTGGAGTGTACTCCCGTCGGGAGAGCAGTACTTC.

The rearrangement links TRBV4-2 to TRBJ1-1; perhaps TRBD1 as D (5 bases). Per germline, CDR1 LGHNA and CDR2 YNFKEQ. The CDR3 is 15 amino acids. The V and J ends lost 1 base and 1 base respectively, with 10 bases between them. The DNA of the CDR3 is TGTGCCAGCAGCCAAGGGGATGGGGCGAACACTGAAGCTTTCTTT. This encodes CASSQGDGANTEAFF.

The V gene is TRBV10-3, the J gene TRBJ1-4; TRBD1 is a possible D gene (5 bases). Between the trimmed V and J ends, which lost 7 bases and 3 bases, there was a span of 15 bases. This CDR3 spans 15 amino acids. The germline V gene has CDR1 ENHRY and CDR2 SYGVKD. CDR3 nucleotides: TGTGCCATCACCCATAAGGACATAGCTAATGAAAAACTGTTTTTT. As protein: CAITHKDIANEKLFF.

As to this clone: The same CDR3 also results from other DNA sequences found in this sample. The rearrangement joins TRBV12-3 or TRBV12-4 to TRBJ2-5, with 11 positions matching TRBD2. Trimming at V came to 6 bases and at J to 4 bases, leaving 1 base not matched to a gene. This CDR3 spans 13 amino acids. The CDR3 protein is CASSLAGGETQYF. The CDR3 nucleotides are TGTGCCAGCAGCCTAGCGGGAGGAGAGACCCAGTACTTC.

This clone was counted only a few times. The chain is built from TRBV15 and TRBJ2-3; 9 positions agree with TRBD2. The CDR3 runs 19 residues. J lost 1 base, V lost 0 bases, and 11 bases had no gene match. Germline V gives CDR1 LNHNV, CDR2 YYDKDF (reference sequence). CDR3 region: CATSRDQRGVGLGTDTQYF. In nucleotides, the CDR3 is TGTGCCACCAGCAGAGACCAGCGGGGGGTGGGATTGGGCACAGATACGCAGTATTTT.

The gene calls are TRBV6-2 or TRBV6-3 and TRBJ2-7; D unresolved. The CDR3 covers 11 residues. V was clipped by 6 bases and J by 4 bases, with 7 bases between them. The germline V gene encodes CDR1 MNHEY and CDR2 SVGEGT. As DNA, the CDR3 is TGTGCCAGCAGCCAACAGTACGAGCAGTACTTC. It specifies CASSQQYEQYF.

The rearrangement uses TRBV18 and TRBJ2-3; 11 bases agree with TRBD2. V lost 6 bases, J lost 6 bases, and 5 bases stayed unmatched. The CDR3 extends over 14 amino acids. Germline V gene lookup returns CDR1 KGHSH and CDR2 LQKENI. The CDR3 nucleotides read TGTGCCAGCTCCACTAGCGGGAGTGTCGATACGCAGTATTTT. The encoded protein is CASSTSGSVDTQYF.

In this sample, this clone turned up once. J is TRBJ2-5 and V is TRBV19; 11 nucleotides line up with TRBD1. J lost 2 bases, V lost 6 bases, and 17 bases had no gene match. Per the germline V gene, CDR1 is LNHDA and CDR2 is SQIVND (reference sequence). The CDR3 consists of 19 residues. The CDR3 sequence: CASRPRPTGTGGWQETQYF. The CDR3 DNA sequence: TGTGCCAGTAGGCCCCGGCCTACCGGGACAGGGGGTTGGCAAGAGACCCAGTACTTC.